This TCR beta chain was obtained from a study of blood T cells in healthy people across ages. Then a second PCR, running about 7 to 11 cycles, was carried out with a sample-barcoded 5' primer and a J-beta primer mix. TCRdb reprocessed the 5' RACE reads with MiXCR, giving one entry per CDR3 protein. The data show hundreds of thousands of distinct CDR3 sequences, about 24% seen once. The sample also formed part of further work on T cells of mothers and their children.

The sample consisted of blood. The TCR comes from a boy between 10 and 17 years old in good health.

CDR3 loop: CASSLTGLAAYEQYF. CDR3 coding DNA: TGTGCCAGCAGTCTTACGGGACTAGCCGCCTACGAGCAGTACTTC. The gene calls are TRBV27 and TRBJ2-5; 9 bases are shared with TRBD2. The J call may be in error: the DNA end matches TRBJ2-7 better. The CDR3 consists of 15 residues. Germline loops: CDR1 MNHEY, CDR2 SMNVEV (reference sequence).